The 30 T cell receptor beta chains in this list originate from one sample, sequenced in a study of blood T cell repertoires in COVID-19. The data were produced by immunoSEQ multiplex PCR, yet TCRdb's version contains in-frame clones alone and is incomplete. The sample records fewer than 200,000 clones, approximately 85% being singletons. The specimen was peripheral blood. These receptors all come from a man in his fifties or sixties who had recovered from COVID-19.

This clone was seen once. V gene TRBV19 combines with J gene TRBJ2-2; a weak D match, TRBD2 (6 bases). CDR1 LNHDA and CDR2 SQIVND come from the germline V gene (reference sequence). The CDR3 is 14 amino acids. Trimming removed 8 bases at V and 4 bases at J, with 14 bases between. The chain's CDR3 is CASHPGVFTGELFF. The CDR3 nucleotides are TGTGCCAGTCACCCGGGGGTTTTCACCGGGGAGCTGTTTTTT.

In its sample, this clone was seen a few times. The gene calls are TRBV6-1 and TRBJ1-1; D is unresolved. Germline loops: CDR1 MNHNS, CDR2 SASEGT. With 4 bases removed from V and 1 base from J, the gap between germline ends came to 16 bases. This CDR3 comprises 16 residues. The CDR3 here is CASSARTRLANTEAFF. DNA of the CDR3: TGTGCCAGCAGTGCCCGAACTAGACTAGCGAACACTGAAGCTTTCTTT.

The chain employs TRBV19 and TRBJ2-3; tentative D call: TRBD2 (6 bases). Germline CDR1 reads LNHDA; CDR2 reads SQIVND (reference sequence). This CDR3 region has 16 residues. Trimming left V 5 bases short and J 2 bases short, with 17 bases between. The CDR3 DNA is TGTGCCAGTAGTGACTCCAGATCGGGGGTCACAGATACGCAGTATTTT. This gives the protein CASSDSRSGVTDTQYF. Filled out from reference TRBV19 and TRBJ2-3, the complete variable domain reads DGGITQSPKYLFRKEGQNVTLSCEQNLNHDAMYWYRQDPGQGLRLIYYSQIVNDFQKGDIAEGYSVSREKKESFPLTVTSAQKNPTAFYLCASSDSRSGVTDTQYFGPGTRLTVL.

The V gene is TRBV5-1, the J gene TRBJ2-1, with 9 bases matching TRBD2. This CDR3 comprises 17 residues. Germline values: CDR1 SGHRS, CDR2 YFSETQ. V dropped 2 bases and J dropped 0; count of bases not matched to a gene: 6. CDR3: CASSFVGGGASYNEQFF. CDR3 nucleotides: TGCGCCAGCAGCTTCGTTGGCGGGGGGGCCTCCTACAATGAGCAGTTCTTC.

V is TRBV11-2 and J is TRBJ2-3, with a tentative D call TRBD2 (5 bases). This CDR3 has 15 amino acids. The germline V gene has CDR1 SGHAT and CDR2 FQNNGV. The germline V and J ends were trimmed by 3 bases and 7 bases, with 17 bases remaining between them. The CDR3 bases are TGTGCCAGCAGCTTCTCTCCGGGCCCGGGGAATACGCAGTATTTT. It codes for CASSFSPGPGNTQYF.

This rearrangement joins TRBV30 to TRBJ1-1; D is uncertain. V gave up 5 bases and J gave up 5 bases, with 12 bases separating them. The germline gives CDR1 GTSNPN, CDR2 SVGIG (reference sequence). This CDR3 is 12 amino acids long. The CDR3 nucleotides are TGTGCCTGGGTTGATCGAGGGACTGAAGCTTTCTTT. Protein product: CAWVDRGTEAFF.

The V call is TRBV3-1 (or the pseudogene TRBV3-2), the J call TRBJ1-4; D might be TRBD1 (6 bases). The V end was cut by 1 base, the J end by 12 bases, with 6 bases between. The length of the CDR3 is 11 residues. Germline assignment: CDR1 LGHDT and CDR2 YNNKEL (reference sequence). CDR3 sequence (DNA): TGTGCCAGCAGCCAAGCAGGGGAACTGTTTTTT. Translated, it gives CASSQAGELFF.

Only one count was recorded for this clone. The V and J genes are TRBV5-1 and TRBJ2-1; 7 bases match TRBD2. Germline trimming cut 1 base from V and 8 bases from J; bases unmatched to any gene: 12. CDR1 SGHRS and CDR2 YFSETQ come from the germline V gene. This CDR3 has 16 residues. The CDR3 region has the DNA TGCGCCAGCAGCTTGTTGGGAGCGGGGAATGGTTATGAGCAGTTCTTC. Amino acid sequence: CASSLLGAGNGYEQFF.

V and J are TRBV7-2 and TRBJ1-1; 8 bases map to TRBD1. Germline trimming cut 3 bases from V and 4 bases from J; bases unmatched to any gene: 4. CDR1 and CDR2 from the germline V gene are SGHTA and FQGNSA. The CDR3 consists of 14 residues. CDR3 DNA sequence: TGTGCCAGCAGCTTCCAGGGGGCTAGCACTGAAGCTTTCTTT. Residues: CASSFQGASTEAFF.

This chain uses TRBV19 with TRBJ1-1, with 8 bases identical to TRBD1. CDR3 length equals 12 residues. Trimming cost V 4 bases and J 6 bases; bases outside gene matches: 1. Germline V lookup: CDR1 LNHDA, CDR2 SQIVND (reference sequence). The CDR3 sequence is CASSTRGPEAFF. The CDR3 coding sequence is TGTGCCAGTAGTACCAGGGGGCCTGAAGCTTTCTTT.

The chain carries TRBV5-1 and TRBJ2-1; TRBD2 matches at 14 bases. V lost 0 bases and J lost 5; bases outside the gene matches: 1. The CDR3 has 16 amino acids. Germline CDR1 and CDR2: SGHRS and YFSETQ. DNA for the CDR3: TGCGCCAGCAGCTTGGGGACTAGCGGGGGGCACAATGAGCAGTTCTTC. It codes for CASSLGTSGGHNEQFF.

This chain connects TRBV28 to TRBJ1-1; D is uncertain. Germline V gene sequence: CDR1 MDHEN, CDR2 SYDVKM. Trimming cost V 1 base and J 0 bases, with 9 bases left between them. The CDR3 is 15 residues long. The DNA for the CDR3 is TGTGCCAGCAGTTTATATTCAGGTATGAACACTGAAGCTTTCTTT. Its protein product is CASSLYSGMNTEAFF.

The V gene is TRBV29-1, the J gene TRBJ1-2; TRBD1 might be the D (5 bases). This CDR3 region has 11 residues. Germline-derived CDR1 and CDR2 are SQVTM and ANQGSEA. V dropped 7 bases and J dropped 6 bases, with 12 bases sitting between them. CDR3 residues: CSGGTRNGYTF. The CDR3 coding sequence is TGCAGCGGCGGGACGAGGAATGGCTACACCTTC. Full variable domain (missing parts from reference TRBV29-1 and TRBJ1-2): SAVISQKPSRDICQRGTSLTIQCQVDSQVTMMFWYRQQPGQSLTLIATANQGSEATYESGFVIDKFPISRPNLTFSTLTVSNMSPEDSSIYLCSGGTRNGYTFGSGTRLTVV.

The rearrangement links TRBV2 to TRBJ1-2; D is unclear. The germline V and J ends were trimmed by 5 bases and 7 bases, with 8 bases remaining between them. Germline assignment: CDR1 SNHLY and CDR2 FYNNEI. This CDR3 is 11 amino acids long. CDR3: CASSRRVGYTF. The DNA for the CDR3 is TGTGCCAGCAGTCGACGGGTTGGCTACACCTTC.

The chain recombines TRBV3-1 (or the pseudogene TRBV3-2) with TRBJ1-2; the D is unclear. Trimming stripped 5 bases from V and 2 bases from J, with 6 bases between. The CDR3 totals 12 residues. The germline V gene has CDR1 LGHDT and CDR2 YNNKEL (reference sequence). The CDR3 here is CASSVQNYGYTF. CDR3 coding DNA: TGTGCCAGCAGCGTACAGAACTATGGCTACACCTTC.

The V and J genes are TRBV5-6 and TRBJ2-1; TRBD2 agrees at 12 bases. Germline CDR1 is SGHDT and CDR2 is YYEEEE. This CDR3 has 17 residues. The V gene end was trimmed by 3 bases and the J gene end by 5 bases; junction bases not matched to a gene: 9. The CDR3 here is CASSSYGLAGINNEQFF. DNA for the CDR3: TGTGCCAGCAGCTCCTACGGACTAGCGGGGATCAACAATGAGCAGTTCTTC.

This rearrangement joins TRBV6-2 or TRBV6-3 to TRBJ1-2; D call uncertain. CDR1 and CDR2 (germline): MNHEY, SVGEGT. Trimming stripped 5 bases from V and 2 bases from J, with 12 bases between. The CDR3 sequence is 14 residues long. The CDR3 bases are TGTGCCAGCAGTCTCGGTGGGCTCAACTATGGCTACACCTTC. Translating it yields CASSLGGLNYGYTF.

V usage is TRBV4-2 and J usage is TRBJ2-5; 9 nucleotides line up with TRBD2. Trimming took 0 bases from V and 2 from J; bases not matched to a gene: 4. The V gene's germline CDR1 is LGHNA and CDR2 YNFKEQ. The CDR3 runs 16 residues. The DNA of the CDR3 is TGTGCCAGCAGCCAAGATGCGGGGGGGAAACAAGAGACCCAGTACTTC. This translates into CASSQDAGGKQETQYF.

The CDR3 DNA follows: TGTGCCAGCAGTTACGCCACAGACACCTACGAGCAGTACTTC. This gives the protein CASSYATDTYEQYF. The chain couples TRBV6-6 to TRBJ2-7; no clear D gene. The CDR3 length is 14 residues. Between the trimmed V and J ends, which lost 2 bases and 2 bases, there was a span of 10 bases. The V gene's germline CDR1 is MNHNY and CDR2 SVGAGI (reference sequence).

This clone was seen ten or more times. J is TRBJ2-2 and V is TRBV10-3, with D unresolved. This CDR3 region has 17 residues. V dropped 0 bases and J dropped 2 bases, with 13 bases sitting between them. CDR1 and CDR2 from the germline V gene are ENHRY and SYGVKD. Here the CDR3 reads CAISESVTLGNTGELFF. CDR3 in DNA: TGTGCCATCAGTGAGTCCGTGACTCTCGGAAACACCGGGGAGCTGTTTTTT.

The rearrangement uses TRBV5-1 and TRBJ1-2; D may be TRBD1 (6 bases). Germline V gives CDR1 SGHRS, CDR2 YFSETQ. V lost 0 bases to trimming and J lost 0 bases, with 9 bases between them. This CDR3 region has 15 residues. The DNA of the CDR3 is TGCGCCAGCAGCTTGGAAACAGGGACTAACTATGGCTACACCTTC. Its translation is CASSLETGTNYGYTF.

The genes are TRBV9 and TRBJ1-2; D perhaps matches TRBD1 (5 bases). The germline V and J ends were trimmed by 4 bases and 3 bases, with 19 bases remaining between them. The CDR3 spans 16 residues. The germline V gene encodes CDR1 SGDLS and CDR2 YYNGEE. Here the CDR3 reads CASSPAVGQDHYGYTF. The CDR3 coding sequence is TGTGCCAGCAGCCCGGCGGTGGGGCAGGACCACTATGGCTACACCTTC.

The chain combines TRBV6-1 with TRBJ1-1, with 7 nucleotides matching TRBD1. With 3 bases clipped from V and 0 bases from J, the junction kept 7 bases outside the gene matches. CDR3 length: 16 amino acids. Per the germline V gene, CDR1 is MNHNS and CDR2 is SASEGT. The CDR3 region has the DNA TGTGCCAGCAGTGACCCTGGACAGGCGCTGAACACTGAAGCTTTCTTT. Its protein is CASSDPGQALNTEAFF.

The chain has TRBV5-1 and TRBJ2-7; D might be TRBD1 (6 bases). Germline-derived CDR1 and CDR2 are SGHRS and YFSETQ. CDR3 length equals 15 residues. The V end was cut by 2 bases, the J end by 6 bases, with 18 bases between. The CDR3 here is CASSLNLQTGVEQYF. Written as DNA, the CDR3 is TGCGCCAGCAGCTTAAACCTTCAGACAGGCGTCGAGCAGTACTTC. The whole variable domain, remainder taken from reference TRBV5-1 and TRBJ2-7, is KAGVTQTPRYLIKTRGQQVTLSCSPISGHRSVSWYQQTPGQGLQFLFEYFSETQRNKGNFPGRFSGRQFSNSRSEMNVSTLELGDSALYLCASSLNLQTGVEQYFGPGTRLTVT.

The V and J genes are TRBV18 and TRBJ2-4, with a weak D call TRBD1 (5 bases). This CDR3 has 16 residues. Germline V gives CDR1 KGHSH, CDR2 LQKENI. V lost 5 bases to trimming and J lost 0 bases, with 14 bases between them. CDR3 bases: TGTGCCAGCTCAGCACAACAGGCGGTAGCCAAAAACATTCAGTACTTC. It translates to CASSAQQAVAKNIQYF.

The chain has TRBV11-3 and TRBJ1-6; D is undetermined. From germline, CDR1 is SGHNT and CDR2 YENEEA. The CDR3 extends over 14 amino acids. V was pared by 1 base and J by 5 bases, with 6 bases between. The CDR3 loop reads CASSLGQDNSPLHF. CDR3 nucleotides: TGTGCCAGCAGCTTAGGGCAGGATAATTCACCCCTCCACTTT. Based on the CDR3 plus reference TRBV11-3 and TRBJ1-6, the full variable domain is EAGVVQSPRYKIIEKKQPVAFWCNPISGHNTLYWYLQNLGQGPELLIRYENEEAVDDSQLPKDRFSAERLKGVDSTLKIQPAELGDSAVYLCASSLGQDNSPLHFGNGTRLTVT.

DNA of the CDR3: TGTGCCAGCAGCTCTTACAGGTCCCCGTGGGGCTACACCTTC. Translated: CASSSYRSPWGYTF. The V and J genes are TRBV5-4 and TRBJ1-2; D perhaps matches TRBD1 (5 bases). This CDR3 spans 14 amino acids. V was trimmed by 3 bases and J by 8 bases, leaving 17 bases between them. Germline-derived CDR1 and CDR2 are SGHNT and YYREEE (reference sequence).

V gene TRBV9 combines with J gene TRBJ1-5, with 7 bases that match TRBD1. The CDR3 sequence is 15 residues long. V dropped 0 bases and J dropped 4; count of bases not matched to a gene: 4. Germline-derived CDR1 and CDR2 are SGDLS and YYNGEE. This chain's CDR3 is CASSVGQGINQPQHF. CDR3 nucleotide sequence: TGTGCCAGCAGCGTAGGACAGGGAATTAATCAGCCCCAGCATTTT.

J is TRBJ1-6 and V is TRBV2; the match to TRBD1 covers 7 bases. The trim removed 7 bases at V and 7 bases at J, leaving 10 bases unmatched. This CDR3 is 15 amino acids long. From germline, CDR1 is SNHLY and CDR2 FYNNEI. The CDR3 is CASKFSGTANSPLHF. The CDR3 nucleotides are TGTGCCAGCAAGTTTAGTGGGACAGCGAATTCACCCCTCCACTTT.

This clone was detected a few times. V usage is TRBV5-1 and J usage is TRBJ2-5, with 15 bases identical to TRBD2. Germline lookup yields CDR1 SGHRS and CDR2 YFSETQ. Unmatched junction bases numbered 4, after V lost 3 bases and J lost 1 base. The CDR3 has 17 residues. The CDR3 bases are TGCGCCAGCAGCTCTGGGACTAGCGGGGGGATCCAAGAGACCCAGTACTTC. Protein: CASSSGTSGGIQETQYF.